Here is one T cell receptor beta chain with its context. Trimming left V 3 bases short and J 7 bases short, with 15 bases between. This CDR3 is 15 amino acids long. CDR1 is SEHNR, CDR2 FQNEAQ, per germline (reference sequence). The data were produced by immunoSEQ multiplex PCR, yet TCRdb's version contains in-frame clones alone and is incomplete. The sample has 75,000 to 100,000 clones, about nine tenths seen once. This record belongs to a study of control samples from healthy donors and cancer patients. V and J are TRBV7-9 and TRBJ1-4; D gene uncertain. Material: blood. This TCR was sampled from a man aged 50 to 60 in good health. CDR3 sequence (DNA): TGTGCCAGCAGCTTGACGGCTAGTCGTGGTGAAAAACTGTTTTTT. Translation: CASSLTASRGEKLFF.